This T cell receptor (beta chain) was recorded in a study of T cells in Graves' hyperthyroidism and ophthalmopathy. Findings of the study overall: Most expanded thyroid clonotypes above 0.001 also appeared in blood. Model-based prediction identified ophthalmopathy a median 6.5 months prior to its onset.

The source material, RNA transcripts, was used to amplify TCR beta CDR3 regions. First-round RT-PCR of the TCR CDR3 relied on the HTBI primer set. Each CDR3 protein is one row after TCRdb ran MiXCR on the multiplex PCR reads. The table records hundreds of thousands of distinct CDR3 sequences, approximately 15% of them present only once. Comments on this clonotype: Antigen: not known.

For Graves' hyperthyroidism to be stable, ophthalmopathy could not progress within 18 months. Uncontrolled infections, other autoimmune diseases, pregnancy or lactation led to exclusion of patients. What was sequenced was blood. The receptor's source is a woman aged 30 to 39 with Graves' hyperthyroidism.

Here the CDR3 DNA reads TGTGCCAGCAGCCAGGGTTTGACTAGCGGGAGCGGCGATACGCAGTATTTT. It codes for CASSQGLTSGSGDTQYF. This chain uses TRBV7-9 with TRBJ2-3, with 12 positions matching TRBD2. V shed 5 bases and J 6 bases; nucleotides not matched to a gene: 12. CDR1 and CDR2 from the germline V gene are SEHNR and FQNEAQ (reference sequence). There are 17 residues in the CDR3.